A single sample is the source of the 18 T cell receptor beta chains below, sequenced in a study of CD8 T cells in ankylosing spondylitis. One entry per CDR3 protein, called by TCRdb with MiXCR from the 5' RACE reads. The sample comprises around 150,000 distinct CDR3 sequences, around a tenth of which are singletons, and just under 30% rests with the top ten. Sequenced sample: blood, either unsorted or a sorted T cell fraction (not recorded which). These receptor sequences come from a male donor with ankylosing spondylitis or in good health (not recorded which).

This clonotype turned up a few times. The chain joins TRBV5-1 to TRBJ2-2; 8 nucleotides align to TRBD1. V shed 4 bases and J 0 bases; nucleotides not matched to a gene: 2. The germline CDR1 and CDR2 sequences are SGHRS and YFSETQ. CDR3 size: 15 residues. CDR3 sequence (DNA): TGCGCCAGCAGCCACAGGGGGACGAACACCGGGGAGCTGTTTTTT. It encodes CASSHRGTNTGELFF.

This clonotype appeared many times. This chain links TRBV6-2 or TRBV6-3 with TRBJ2-2; D gene unclear. Trimming left V 6 bases short and J 1 base short, with 9 bases between. This CDR3 contains 14 residues. Germline-derived CDR1 and CDR2 are MNHEY and SVGEGT. CDR3: CASSRSRNTGELFF. The DNA of the CDR3 is TGTGCCAGCAGCCGAAGCAGGAACACCGGGGAGCTGTTTTTT.

This clonotype showed up many times. CDR3 DNA: TGTGCCAGCAGCAAGCGACAGGGCGCTAATGAAAAACTGTTTTTT. Translation gives CASSKRQGANEKLFF. The rearrangement links TRBV16 to TRBJ1-4; 7 bases align to TRBD1. Germline CDR1 and CDR2: KGHSY and FQNENV. The V and J ends lost 5 bases and 3 bases, in that order; junction bases with no gene match: 6. CDR3 size: 15 residues.

This clonotype appeared many times. The chain links TRBV3-1 to TRBJ2-7; the D is unclear. Trimming removed 2 bases at V and 3 bases at J, with 8 bases between. The CDR3 loop spans 13 amino acids. Germline V lookup: CDR1 LGHDT, CDR2 YNNKEL (reference sequence). CDR3 residues: CASSQRVDYEQYF. In DNA form, the CDR3 reads TGTGCCAGCAGCCAACGGGTGGACTACGAGCAGTACTTC.

About this clonotype itself: A much larger clone sits a single nucleotide away, making a read error possible. The chain uses TRBV12-3 or TRBV12-4 and TRBJ1-4; no firm D call. Trimming cost V 7 bases and J 8 bases, with 20 bases left between them. The CDR3 contains 15 residues. CDR3 in amino acids: CASTYLGVPTEKLFF. CDR3 nucleotide sequence: TGTGCCAGCACGTACCTAGGTGTCCCGACCGAAAAACTGTTTTTT.

The chain employs TRBV20-1 and TRBJ2-2; D unresolved. The V gene lost 2 bases and the J gene lost 1 base, with 17 bases spanning the gap. The CDR3 loop spans 17 amino acids. Germline assignment: CDR1 DFQATT and CDR2 SNEGSKA (reference sequence). The CDR3 DNA reads as TGCAGTGCTAGATCTACCTCCGGGCTTCTGAACACCGGGGAGCTGTTTTTT. Translation gives CSARSTSGLLNTGELFF.

Concerning this clonotype: This could be a read error, since a much larger clone is one nucleotide away. This chain links TRBV12-5 with TRBJ1-1; TRBD1 matches at 7 bases. The V gene end was trimmed by 5 bases and the J gene end by 1 base; junction bases not matched to a gene: 10. Germline loops: CDR1 LGHNT, CDR2 FRNRAP. The CDR3 contains 16 residues. The CDR3 nucleotides are TGTGCTAGTGGTACCCGACAGGGCGGTGCGAACACTGAAGCTTTCTTT. This encodes CASGTRQGGANTEAFF.

This clonotype was detected ten times or more. The rearrangement joins TRBV5-6 to TRBJ1-2; D gene uncertain. This CDR3 region has 10 residues. Germline-derived CDR1 and CDR2 are SGHDT and YYEEEE. V gave up 7 bases and J gave up 8 bases, with 9 bases separating them. The CDR3 DNA reads TGTGCCAGCCACCAGGAAGGCTACACCTTC. Encoded protein: CASHQEGYTF.

In its sample, this clonotype was seen many times. The gene calls are TRBV7-9 and TRBJ2-3; no clear D. V shed 1 base and J shed 4 bases, with 6 bases lying between them. The CDR3 spans 13 residues. Germline CDR1 is SEHNR and CDR2 is FQNEAQ (reference sequence). CDR3 DNA sequence: TGTGCCAGCAGCTTAGACCGGGCAGATACGCAGTATTTT. Translation: CASSLDRADTQYF.

This clonotype was observed many times. The V call is TRBV6-2 or TRBV6-3, the J call TRBJ2-6; unclear D gene. V was pared by 7 bases and J by 4 bases, with 8 bases between. CDR1 is MNHEY and CDR2 is SVGEGT in the germline V gene. The CDR3 is 13 residues long. CDR3 DNA: TGTGCCAGCAATTCACTCGGGGCCAACGTCCTGACTTTC. The encoded protein is CASNSLGANVLTF.

This clonotype was observed a handful of times. The V gene is TRBV7-2, the J gene TRBJ2-1, with 8 bases aligning to TRBD1. Germline V CDR1 and CDR2: SGHTA, FQGNSA. The CDR3 runs to 15 residues. V dropped 4 bases and J dropped 6; count of bases not matched to a gene: 8. Here the CDR3 reads CASSSWTGIGNEQFF. CDR3 nucleotide sequence: TGTGCCAGCAGCTCGTGGACAGGGATTGGCAATGAGCAGTTCTTC.

CDR3 protein: CASSYLSGGAENEQFF. DNA for the CDR3: TGTGCCAGCAGTTACTTAAGCGGGGGGGCCGAGAATGAGCAGTTCTTC. The chain carries TRBV6-5 and TRBJ2-1; 10 positions match TRBD2. The CDR3 covers 16 residues. V dropped 1 base and J dropped 7; count of bases not matched to a gene: 7. Germline-derived CDR1 and CDR2 are MNHEY and SVGAGI.

Concerning this clonotype: Sequence at one end of the junction differs from germline and may be a read error. This sequence joins TRBV7-8 and TRBJ2-2; D gene ambiguous. CDR1 is SGHVS and CDR2 is FQNEAQ in the germline V gene. The CDR3 runs 13 residues. The CDR3 bases are TGTACCAGCAGCGTGAAGGGCACCGGGGAGCTGTTTTTT. This encodes CTSSVKGTGELFF.

The rearrangement joins TRBV6-2 or TRBV6-3 to TRBJ2-2; 11 nucleotides agree with TRBD2. CDR3 length equals 16 residues. CDR1 is MNHEY, CDR2 SVGEGT, per germline. J gave up 0 bases and V 6 bases, and 3 bases lay outside the gene matches. For the CDR3, the DNA is TGTGCCAGCAGCAGTAGCGGGGGGGCGAACACCGGGGAGCTGTTTTTT. Translating gives CASSSSGGANTGELFF.

This clonotype was detected ten times or more. This chain links TRBV29-1 with TRBJ1-2, with D perhaps TRBD1 (6 bases). The V gene lost 4 bases and the J gene lost 4 bases, with 13 bases spanning the gap. The CDR3 is made up of 13 amino acids. Germline CDR1 reads SQVTM; CDR2 reads ANQGSEA. The CDR3 DNA follows: TGCAGCGTTGGATGGGGGGGCGGCTATGGCTACACCTTC. Encoded protein: CSVGWGGGYGYTF.

Ten or more counts support this clonotype. This rearrangement joins TRBV4-2 to TRBJ1-1; possibly TRBD1 for D (5 bases). Germline CDR1 reads LGHNA; CDR2 reads YNFKEQ. The CDR3 contains 15 residues. With 1 base removed from V and 1 base from J, the gap between germline ends came to 10 bases. Here the CDR3 reads CASSQGDGSNTEAFF. The CDR3 region has the DNA TGTGCCAGCAGCCAAGGGGACGGATCGAACACTGAAGCTTTCTTT.

The chain uses TRBV7-9 and TRBJ2-1; D unresolved. V was pared by 1 base and J by 5 bases, with 9 bases between. CDR3 size: 14 residues. Per the germline V gene, CDR1 is SEHNR and CDR2 is FQNEAQ (reference sequence). DNA for the CDR3: TGTGCCAGCAGCTTAGAATTCCGTGACAATGAGCAGTTCTTC. It yields the protein CASSLEFRDNEQFF.

This chain uses TRBV7-2 with TRBJ2-1, with a tentative D call TRBD1 (6 bases). Trimming left V 4 bases short and J 3 bases short, with 13 bases between. CDR1 is SGHTA and CDR2 is FQGNSA in the germline V gene. There are 15 residues in the CDR3. CDR3 loop: CASSSLGGSYNEQFF. CDR3 DNA: TGTGCCAGCAGCTCGTTAGGGGGAAGCTACAATGAGCAGTTCTTC.